These 25 T cell receptor beta chains share one sample of origin, sequenced in a study of T cell responses to AZD1222 COVID-19 vaccine. Profiled with immunoSEQ multiplex PCR; TCRdb holds only in-frame clones, not every one. The table lists about 81,000 clones, 75% to 95% of them singletons, with about 8% in the top ten. The sample here was peripheral blood, taken 28 days after the second AZD1222 dose. The receptors were gathered from an adult who received the AZD1222 COVID-19 vaccine.

The chain joins TRBV27 to TRBJ2-2, with 10 bases matching TRBD2. The CDR3 runs 16 residues. V gave up 3 bases and J gave up 6 bases; unmatched junction bases: 7. CDR1 and CDR2 (germline): MNHEY, SMNVEV (reference sequence). The CDR3, as DNA: TGTGCCAGCAGTTTCGCTAGCGGGAGTTCGGCCGGGGAGCTGTTTTTT. Amino acid sequence: CASSFASGSSAGELFF.

This clone was counted only a few times. This sequence joins TRBV9 and TRBJ2-5; 8 bases line up with TRBD2. Per the germline V gene, CDR1 is SGDLS and CDR2 is YYNGEE. V trimming: 2 bases; J trimming: 5 bases; junction bases outside the gene matches: 11. CDR3 length: 16 residues. CDR3 amino acids: CASSVSPGPGGETQYF. DNA of the CDR3: TGTGCCAGCAGCGTGAGCCCCGGGCCGGGAGGGGAGACCCAGTACTTC.

The CDR3 spells CASSSPFWYNEQFF. In nucleotides, the CDR3 is TGTGCCAGCAGCTCCCCGTTCTGGTACAATGAGCAGTTCTTC. The chain joins TRBV11-2 to TRBJ2-1, with no clear D. CDR1 and CDR2 from the germline V gene are SGHAT and FQNNGV. This CDR3 has 14 residues. The V end was cut by 4 bases, the J end by 4 bases, with 11 bases between.

The chain employs TRBV6-1 and TRBJ1-1; D remains ambiguous. The CDR3 length is 13 residues. With 0 bases removed from V and 1 base from J, the gap between germline ends came to 3 bases. The germline CDR1 and CDR2 sequences are MNHNS and SASEGT. DNA of the CDR3: TGTGCCAGCAGTGAAGCTCCGAACACTGAAGCTTTCTTT. It translates to CASSEAPNTEAFF.

The V gene is TRBV5-5, the J gene TRBJ2-7; D not resolved. CDR3 length equals 14 residues. In germline, CDR1 is SGHKS, CDR2 YYEKEE (reference sequence). Between the trimmed V and J ends, which lost 2 bases and 0 bases, there was a span of 9 bases. CDR3 nucleotide sequence: TGTGCCAGCAGCTTTCTCAGGTTCTCCTACGAGCAGTACTTC. Translated, it gives CASSFLRFSYEQYF.

The chain couples TRBV21-1 to TRBJ2-7; the table's D call of TRBD2 was not tested on the DNA. TRBV21-1 is a known pseudogene. The CDR3 has 15 amino acids. CDR3 DNA: TGTGCCAGCAGCAATTGGACTAGCGGGCATTGCGAGCAGTACTTC. It yields the protein CASSNWTSGHCEQYF.

This clone came up once. The chain employs TRBV2 and TRBJ2-3; 14 nucleotides match TRBD2. The V gene's germline CDR1 is SNHLY and CDR2 FYNNEI. The CDR3 is made up of 16 amino acids. J lost 1 base, V lost 9 bases, and 6 bases had no gene match. CDR3 protein: CARAGLAGVGTDTQYF. The CDR3 nucleotides read TGTGCCAGAGCGGGACTAGCGGGAGTGGGCACAGATACGCAGTATTTT.

V and J are TRBV18 and TRBJ2-1; D unclear. This CDR3 is built from 12 residues. The V gene lost 4 bases and the J gene lost 9 bases, with 10 bases spanning the gap. CDR1 is KGHSH, CDR2 LQKENI, per germline. For the CDR3, the DNA is TGTGCCAGCTCACTGTCGGGTGTTGAGCAGTTCTTC. This sequence encodes CASSLSGVEQFF.

The chain uses TRBV4-2 and TRBJ2-5; D possibly corresponds to TRBD2 (5 bases). V dropped 1 base and J dropped 5 bases, with 14 bases sitting between them. Germline V gene data show CDR1 as LGHNA and CDR2 as YNFKEQ. This CDR3 region has 15 residues. The CDR3 DNA reads TGTGCCAGCAGCCAAGTCTCCGGGCCGGGGGAGACCCAGTACTTC. The encoded protein is CASSQVSGPGETQYF.

The chain's CDR3 is CASSTGGGNTIYF. The CDR3 DNA reads as TGTGCCAGCAGCACAGGAGGAGGAAACACCATATATTTT. The chain links TRBV28 to TRBJ1-3; maybe TRBD1 (5 bases). Germline V CDR1 and CDR2: MDHEN, SYDVKM. V was pared by 6 bases and J by 4 bases, with 10 bases between. This CDR3 is 13 amino acids long.

The chain joins TRBV7-2 to TRBJ2-2; 13 bases align to TRBD2. Germline V gene lookup returns CDR1 SGHTA and CDR2 FQGNSA. The CDR3 totals 15 residues. With V trimmed by 5 bases and J by 6 bases, 3 bases remained unmatched. The CDR3 DNA follows: TGTGCCAGCAGCACGACTAGCGGGAGGTCCGGGGAGCTGTTTTTT. It specifies CASSTTSGRSGELFF.

The chain carries TRBV6-6 and TRBJ2-5; the D gene is possibly TRBD2 (6 bases). Germline-derived CDR1 and CDR2 are MNHNY and SVGAGI (reference sequence). V lost 0 bases, J lost 5 bases, and 13 bases lay in between. The CDR3 length is 15 residues. CDR3: CASSYSGGRGETQYF. The CDR3 coding sequence is TGTGCCAGCAGTTACTCGGGCGGCCGGGGGGAGACCCAGTACTTC.

The chain joins TRBV27 to TRBJ1-2; perhaps TRBD1 as D (6 bases). Trimming left V 7 bases short and J 5 bases short, with 14 bases between. This CDR3 contains 13 residues. Per germline, CDR1 MNHEY and CDR2 SMNVEV (reference sequence). CDR3 DNA sequence: TGTGCCAGCACCAACGACAGGACTTATGGCTACACCTTC. It translates to CASTNDRTYGYTF.

This clone was recorded only once. The rearrangement uses TRBV19 and TRBJ1-2; 9 bases map to TRBD1. The CDR3 consists of 15 residues. Germline-derived CDR1 and CDR2 are LNHDA and SQIVND (reference sequence). V shed 0 bases and J 7 bases; nucleotides not matched to a gene: 6. The CDR3 loop is CASSIDPGQGLGYTF. DNA for the CDR3: TGTGCCAGTAGTATAGATCCCGGACAGGGGCTTGGCTACACCTTC.

The chain uses TRBV6-5 and TRBJ2-7; a possible D gene is TRBD2 (5 bases). Per the germline V gene, CDR1 is MNHEY and CDR2 is SVGAGI. With 5 bases removed from V and 5 bases from J, the gap between germline ends came to 16 bases. This CDR3 comprises 14 residues. The CDR3 region has the DNA TGTGCCAGCAGTCCCGGGATCCATTCAGACGAGCAGTACTTC. Encoded protein: CASSPGIHSDEQYF.

The chain combines TRBV5-1 with TRBJ2-7; D is possibly TRBD1 (5 bases). V lost 4 bases, J lost 3 bases, and 11 bases lay in between. Germline CDR1 SGHRS, CDR2 YFSETQ. The CDR3 sequence is 13 residues long. CDR3: CASSTGLSYEQYF. The CDR3 DNA follows: TGCGCCAGCAGCACAGGCCTAAGCTACGAGCAGTACTTC. The complete variable domain, with remaining parts taken from reference TRBV5-1 and TRBJ2-7, reads KAGVTQTPRYLIKTRGQQVTLSCSPISGHRSVSWYQQTPGQGLQFLFEYFSETQRNKGNFPGRFSGRQFSNSRSEMNVSTLELGDSALYLCASSTGLSYEQYFGPGTRLTVT.

The chain is built from TRBV5-4 and TRBJ2-2; 14 nucleotides line up with TRBD2. Germline CDR1 and CDR2: SGHNT and YYREEE (reference sequence). This CDR3 region has 16 residues. With 0 bases clipped from V and 9 bases from J, the junction kept 4 bases outside the gene matches. The CDR3 DNA follows: TGTGCCAGCAGCTTGGGACTAGCGGGAGGGCCAAGGGAGCTGTTTTTT. Translated: CASSLGLAGGPRELFF.

In this sample, this clone turned up once. This chain joins TRBV28 and TRBJ2-4, with 7 bases matching TRBD1. Germline CDR1 MDHEN, CDR2 SYDVKM. J gave up 0 bases and V 3 bases, and 17 bases lay outside the gene matches. CDR3 length: 20 amino acids. The CDR3: CASSFWGQKSSRLAKNIQYF. The DNA for the CDR3 is TGTGCCAGCAGTTTTTGGGGACAGAAATCCTCTCGGCTAGCCAAAAACATTCAGTACTTC.

The V call is TRBV5-1, the J call TRBJ2-1, with 8 bases lining up with TRBD2. With V trimmed by 4 bases and J by 3 bases, 12 bases remained unmatched. The CDR3 is made up of 17 amino acids. Looked up from germline, CDR1 is SGHRS and CDR2 is YFSETQ. The CDR3 DNA is TGCGCCAGCAGCCCCAGTCCGGTGAGCGGGGGCTACAATGAGCAGTTCTTC. Translated: CASSPSPVSGGYNEQFF.

The chain has TRBV7-9 and TRBJ2-2; no clear D gene. The germline V and J ends were trimmed by 4 bases and 5 bases, with 5 bases remaining between them. CDR3 size: 12 residues. The germline gives CDR1 SEHNR, CDR2 FQNEAQ (reference sequence). The CDR3: CASSSPTGELFF. DNA for the CDR3: TGTGCCAGCAGCTCCCCAACCGGGGAGCTGTTTTTT.

This chain connects TRBV5-1 to TRBJ2-7; 7 bases map to TRBD2. J lost 2 bases, V lost 0 bases, and 14 bases had no gene match. The CDR3 has 18 amino acids. Germline V gene sequence: CDR1 SGHRS, CDR2 YFSETQ. CDR3 residues: CASSLVGRTSSGAYEQYF. The CDR3 DNA is TGCGCCAGCAGCTTGGTTGGTCGAACTTCTAGCGGAGCCTACGAGCAGTACTTC.

The V and J genes are TRBV7-9 and TRBJ2-1, with no clear D. Germline V gene lookup returns CDR1 SEHNR and CDR2 FQNEAQ (reference sequence). The ends were cut back, 1 base at V and 3 bases at J, with 1 base in the middle. The CDR3 runs 12 residues. The CDR3 spells CASSLGYNEQFF. CDR3 nucleotide sequence: TGTGCCAGCAGCTTAGGCTACAATGAGCAGTTCTTC.

The chain joins TRBV6-5 to TRBJ2-5; the D call may be TRBD1 or TRBD2 (6 bases each). The germline V and J ends were trimmed by 7 bases and 1 base, with 10 bases remaining between them. Germline V gene data show CDR1 as MNHEY and CDR2 as SVGAGI. This CDR3 is 13 amino acids long. The CDR3 loop reads CASIGGVQETQYF. CDR3 DNA: TGTGCCAGCATCGGGGGCGTCCAAGAGACCCAGTACTTC.

The chain couples TRBV19 to TRBJ2-6; D may correspond to TRBD1 or TRBD2 (5 bases each). V lost 6 bases, J lost 4 bases, and 13 bases lay in between. CDR3 length: 15 amino acids. Germline values: CDR1 LNHDA, CDR2 SQIVND (reference sequence). The CDR3 coding sequence is TGTGCCAGTAGCCCGACGGGGACCGGGGCCAACGTCCTGACTTTC. The encoded protein is CASSPTGTGANVLTF.

The chain couples TRBV6-2 or TRBV6-3 to TRBJ2-7, with 10 bases aligning to TRBD2. V gave up 2 bases and J gave up 6 bases; unmatched junction bases: 1. This CDR3 comprises 13 residues. Per germline, CDR1 MNHEY and CDR2 SVGEGT. The DNA of the CDR3 is TGTGCCAGCAGTTACCTAGCGGGAGTCGAGCAGTACTTC. The encoded protein is CASSYLAGVEQYF.